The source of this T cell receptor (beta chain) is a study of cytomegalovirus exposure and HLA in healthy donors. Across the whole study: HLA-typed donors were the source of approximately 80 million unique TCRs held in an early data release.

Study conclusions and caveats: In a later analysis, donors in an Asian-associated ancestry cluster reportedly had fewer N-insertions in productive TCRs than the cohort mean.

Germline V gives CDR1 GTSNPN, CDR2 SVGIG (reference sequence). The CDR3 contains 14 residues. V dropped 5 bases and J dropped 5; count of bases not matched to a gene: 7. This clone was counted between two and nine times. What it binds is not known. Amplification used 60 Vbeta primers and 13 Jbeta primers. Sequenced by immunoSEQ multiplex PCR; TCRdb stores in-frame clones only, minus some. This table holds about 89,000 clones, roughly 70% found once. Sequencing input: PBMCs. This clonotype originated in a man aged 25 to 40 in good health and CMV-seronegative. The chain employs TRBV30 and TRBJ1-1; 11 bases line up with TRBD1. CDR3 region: CAWGRDRGGTEAFF. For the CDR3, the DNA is TGTGCCTGGGGCCGGGACAGGGGGGGGACTGAAGCTTTCTTT.